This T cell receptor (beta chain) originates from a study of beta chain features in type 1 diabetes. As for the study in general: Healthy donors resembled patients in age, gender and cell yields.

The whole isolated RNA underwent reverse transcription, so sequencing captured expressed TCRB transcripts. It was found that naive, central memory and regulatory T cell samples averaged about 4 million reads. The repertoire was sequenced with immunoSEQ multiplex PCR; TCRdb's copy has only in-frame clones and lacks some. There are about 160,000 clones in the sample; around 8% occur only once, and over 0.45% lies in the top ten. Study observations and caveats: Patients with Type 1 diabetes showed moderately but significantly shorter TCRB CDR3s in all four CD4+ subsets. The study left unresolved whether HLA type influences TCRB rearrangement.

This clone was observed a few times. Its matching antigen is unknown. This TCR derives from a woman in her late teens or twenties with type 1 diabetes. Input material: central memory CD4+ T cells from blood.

The CDR3 loop reads CASSFSRGGYEQYF. In DNA, the CDR3 is TGTGCCAGCAGCTTCAGCCGGGGAGGGTACGAGCAGTACTTC. The chain recombines TRBV5-4 with TRBJ2-7, with TRBD2 matching 7 bases. The CDR3 consists of 14 residues. Germline trimming cut 2 bases from V and 4 bases from J; bases unmatched to any gene: 6. Germline V gene lookup returns CDR1 SGHNT and CDR2 YYREEE (reference sequence).